A selection of T cell receptor beta chains follows, all from one sample in a study of CD8 T cells in Susac syndrome. TCRdb reanalysed the immunoSEQ multiplex PCR reads using MiXCR and keeps one entry per CDR3 protein. The sample contains about 400,000 distinct CDR3 sequences, around 85% of which appear only once. Sequenced sample: CD8+ T cells from PBMCs. These receptors were obtained from a human donor with multiple sclerosis. Each CDR3 is given with its conserved first and last residue. D genes are given only for firm matches.

D gene	V gene	J gene	CDR3 protein	CDR3 DNA
NA	TRBV19	TRBJ1-2	CASSIDVDGYGYTF	TGTGCCAGTAGTATAGACGTGGACGGATATGGCTACACCTTC
NA	TRBV30	TRBJ2-7	CAWSLSGGSSYEQYF	TGTGCCTGGAGTTTATCAGGAGGCAGCTCCTACGAGCAGTACTTC
NA	TRBV6-5	TRBJ2-7	CASSYSNPSGQLPFYEQYF	TGTGCCAGCAGTTACTCTAATCCTAGCGGACAGTTGCCCTTTTACGAGCAGTACTTC
NA	TRBV5-4	TRBJ2-1	CASARDGNEQFF	TGTGCCAGCGCTAGGGACGGAAATGAGCAGTTCTTC
NA	TRBV6-4	TRBJ2-6	CASSERAETNNVLTF	TGTGCCAGCAGTGAAAGGGCAGAGACTAATAACGTCCTGACTTTC
NA	TRBV29-1	TRBJ1-1	CSVLLGDTEAFF	TGCAGCGTCCTTTTGGGGGACACTGAAGCTTTCTTT
NA	TRBV4-1	TRBJ1-5	CASSRDDSNQPQHF	TGCGCCAGCAGCAGGGATGATAGCAATCAGCCCCAGCATTTT
NA	TRBV30	TRBJ2-6	CAWDLQGGAAGANVLTF	TGTGCCTGGGATTTACAGGGAGGAGCGGCTGGGGCCAACGTCCTGACTTTC
NA	TRBV4-1	TRBJ1-2	CASSQDGSYTF	TGCGCCAGCAGCCAAGATGGGAGCTACACCTTC
TRBD2	TRBV14	TRBJ2-1	CASSAPTSGGALVEQFF	TGTGCCAGCAGCGCCCCGACTAGCGGGGGGGCATTGGTTGAGCAGTTCTTC
NA	TRBV13	TRBJ2-1	CASSTLDNEQFF	TGTGCCAGCAGCACACTGGACAATGAGCAGTTCTTC
NA	TRBV2	TRBJ2-7	CASSESEGHEQYF	TGTGCCAGCAGTGAGTCCGAGGGTCACGAGCAGTACTTC
TRBD2	TRBV6-1	TRBJ2-5	CASRPSSGSVVETQYF	TGTGCCAGCAGACCTTCTAGCGGGAGCGTGGTAGAGACCCAGTACTTC